One sample yielded the 23 T cell receptor beta chains listed below, sequenced in a study of cytomegalovirus exposure and HLA in healthy donors. 60 Vbeta and 13 Jbeta primers were used in PCR. The data were produced by immunoSEQ multiplex PCR, yet TCRdb's version contains in-frame clones alone and is incomplete. Here the sample spans about 150,000 clones, approximately 80% being singletons. Sequencing input: PBMCs. These receptors were collected from a woman aged 40 to 50 in good health and CMV-seropositive.

This rearrangement joins TRBV6-4 to TRBJ1-1; D is ambiguous. CDR1 MRHNA and CDR2 SNTAGT come from the germline V gene. This CDR3 contains 13 residues. V was shortened by 6 bases and J by 1 base, with 9 bases between the two germline ends. CDR3 coding DNA: TGTGCCAGCAGCATGGGAGCGAACACTGAAGCTTTCTTT. Protein sequence: CASSMGANTEAFF.

The V call is TRBV28, the J call TRBJ2-7; 11 bases match TRBD2. Losses at the gene ends were 6 bases for V and 9 bases for J; bases not matched to a gene: 13. The CDR3 runs to 15 residues. The germline V gene encodes CDR1 MDHEN and CDR2 SYDVKM. The CDR3 here is CASRPQLAGVIGQYF. The DNA of the CDR3 is TGTGCCAGCAGGCCCCAACTAGCGGGAGTAATCGGGCAGTACTTC. Variable domain in full (rest from reference TRBV28 and TRBJ2-7): DVKVTQSSRYLVKRTGEKVFLECVQDMDHENMFWYRQDPGLGLRLIYFSYDVKMKEKGDIPEGYSVSREKKERFSLILESASTNQTSMYLCASRPQLAGVIGQYFGPGTRLTVT.

This rearrangement joins TRBV6-1 to TRBJ1-2; D is perhaps TRBD1 (5 bases). This CDR3 is built from 15 residues. CDR1 and CDR2 from the germline V gene are MNHNS and SASEGT. V gave up 2 bases and J gave up 4 bases, with 14 bases separating them. The CDR3 loop reads CASSEWARGTYGYTF. In DNA form, the CDR3 reads TGTGCCAGCAGTGAATGGGCGCGGGGGACCTATGGCTACACCTTC.

The table lists this clone with a few counts. The CDR3 DNA reads TGTGCCAGTACATTCTGGGGGTCGACAGGGACCGGGGAGCTGTTTTTT. Protein sequence: CASTFWGSTGTGELFF. The chain combines TRBV19 with TRBJ2-2; 7 nucleotides match TRBD1. Germline assignment: CDR1 LNHDA and CDR2 SQIVND (reference sequence). V was pared by 7 bases and J by 5 bases, with 13 bases of the junction left unmatched. The CDR3 loop spans 16 amino acids.

J is TRBJ2-2 and V is TRBV27; TRBD1 might be the D (6 bases). Germline assignment: CDR1 MNHEY and CDR2 SMNVEV (reference sequence). The V end lost 5 bases, the J end lost 7 bases, and 14 bases lay between the germline ends. The CDR3 totals 14 residues. As DNA, the CDR3 is TGTGCCAGCAGTCAATCACAGGGAGTCGGGGAGCTGTTTTTT. Translating gives CASSQSQGVGELFF.

The genes are TRBV19 and TRBJ2-7; 16 nucleotides match TRBD2. The CDR3 runs to 19 residues. Trimming removed 4 bases from V and 3 bases from J; junction bases left unmatched: 12. CDR1 and CDR2 (germline): LNHDA, SQIVND (reference sequence). The CDR3 DNA is TGTGCCAGTAGTAGAACCACCGGGACTAGCGGGAGGGCCTTCTACGAGCAGTACTTC. Encoded protein: CASSRTTGTSGRAFYEQYF. The whole variable domain, remainder taken from reference TRBV19 and TRBJ2-7, is DGGITQSPKYLFRKEGQNVTLSCEQNLNHDAMYWYRQDPGQGLRLIYYSQIVNDFQKGDIAEGYSVSREKKESFPLTVTSAQKNPTAFYLCASSRTTGTSGRAFYEQYFGPGTRLTVT.

This chain connects TRBV2 to TRBJ1-1; TRBD1 aligns across 8 bases. The V gene end was trimmed by 7 bases and the J gene end by 0 bases; junction bases not matched to a gene: 7. The CDR3 is 15 amino acids. Germline loops: CDR1 SNHLY, CDR2 FYNNEI. This CDR3 is CASKMTGALNTEAFF. CDR3 DNA sequence: TGTGCCAGCAAAATGACAGGGGCCTTGAACACTGAAGCTTTCTTT.

This chain connects TRBV27 to TRBJ2-2; weak D call: TRBD1 (6 bases). The CDR3 is 13 residues long. Trimming removed 4 bases from V and 4 bases from J, with 7 bases in between. CDR1 MNHEY and CDR2 SMNVEV come from the germline V gene (reference sequence). CDR3 nucleotides: TGTGCCAGCAGTTCGACAGGCACCGGGGAGCTGTTTTTT. Translated: CASSSTGTGELFF.

This clone was seen a handful of times. V gene TRBV10-2 combines with J gene TRBJ1-4; 9 bases are a match to TRBD1. In germline, CDR1 is WSHSY, CDR2 SAAADI. The CDR3 spans 16 residues. Trimming cost V 8 bases and J 2 bases; bases outside gene matches: 9. This chain's CDR3 is CASGNLQGATNEKLFF. As DNA, the CDR3 is TGCGCCAGCGGTAACCTACAGGGGGCGACTAATGAAAAACTGTTTTTT.

Turning to this clone: Mismatch with germline at one junction end may stem from a read error. The V and J genes are TRBV7-3 and TRBJ2-1; D gene unclear. The germline gives CDR1 SGHTA, CDR2 FQGTGA. The length of the CDR3 is 13 residues. The CDR3 sequence: CASSLTIDNEQFF. The CDR3 region has the DNA TGTGCCAGCAGCCTAACTATTGACAATGAGCAGTTCTTC.

J is TRBJ2-7 and V is TRBV7-9; TRBD2 matches 7 bases. CDR1 is SEHNR, CDR2 FQNEAQ, per germline (reference sequence). The CDR3 runs to 16 residues. V lost 0 bases, J lost 6 bases, and 11 bases stayed unmatched. The CDR3 spells CASSLALSGGEGEQYF. CDR3 sequence (DNA): TGTGCCAGCAGCTTAGCCCTCTCGGGTGGGGAGGGCGAGCAGTACTTC.

The rearrangement links TRBV11-2 to TRBJ2-1; TRBD1 is a possible D gene (5 bases). The V gene lost 5 bases and the J gene lost 0 bases, with 11 bases spanning the gap. The CDR3 spans 15 residues. Germline loops: CDR1 SGHAT, CDR2 FQNNGV. The CDR3 sequence is CASSPAGFSYNEQFF. DNA of the CDR3: TGTGCCAGCAGCCCCGCAGGGTTCTCCTACAATGAGCAGTTCTTC.

This clone was seen more than once but under ten times. The chain joins TRBV2 to TRBJ1-2, with 9 bases aligning to TRBD1. Trimming took 6 bases from V and 8 from J; bases not matched to a gene: 10. The germline V gene encodes CDR1 SNHLY and CDR2 FYNNEI. This CDR3 is 14 amino acids long. In nucleotides, the CDR3 is TGTGCCAGCAGAAACTTACAGGGGGCGGGCGGCTACACCTTC. Translating it yields CASRNLQGAGGYTF. The variable domain in full, completed from reference TRBV2 and TRBJ1-2, reads EPEVTQTPSHQVTQMGQEVILRCVPISNHLYFYWYRQILGQKVEFLVSFYNNEISEKSEIFDDQFSVERPDGSNFTLKIRSTKLEDSAMYFCASRNLQGAGGYTFGSGTRLTVV.

This chain connects TRBV7-9 to TRBJ2-5; D remains ambiguous. CDR1 is SEHNR, CDR2 FQNEAQ, per germline (reference sequence). The CDR3 totals 14 residues. V shed 1 base and J shed 5 bases, with 11 bases lying between them. CDR3 region: CASSLGLAWETQYF. For the CDR3, the DNA is TGTGCCAGCAGCTTAGGGCTGGCCTGGGAGACCCAGTACTTC.

The chain links TRBV9 to TRBJ2-3, with D maybe TRBD1 (5 bases). The germline CDR1 and CDR2 sequences are SGDLS and YYNGEE. The CDR3 sequence is 14 residues long. V lost 4 bases, J lost 3 bases, and 12 bases lay in between. The DNA of the CDR3 is TGTGCCAGCAGCCCCGGCAGGGTAACAGATACGCAGTATTTT. Amino acid sequence: CASSPGRVTDTQYF.

This chain joins TRBV7-8 and TRBJ2-3; 11 bases line up with TRBD2. This CDR3 region has 14 residues. Germline-derived CDR1 and CDR2 are SGHVS and FQNEAQ. Unmatched junction bases numbered 4, after V lost 6 bases and J lost 5 bases. The CDR3 is CASRGTSGGDTQYF. CDR3 nucleotides: TGTGCCAGCAGGGGGACTAGCGGTGGAGATACGCAGTATTTT.

The gene calls are TRBV10-2 and TRBJ1-1, with D possibly matching TRBD1 (5 bases). The V end was cut by 2 bases, the J end by 1 base, with 5 bases between. The germline V gene encodes CDR1 WSHSY and CDR2 SAAADI. The length of the CDR3 is 13 residues. The CDR3 sequence is CASSERGNTEAFF. CDR3 coding DNA: TGCGCCAGCAGTGAGAGGGGGAACACTGAAGCTTTCTTT.

This chain uses TRBV6-1 with TRBJ2-3, with 9 bases identical to TRBD2. CDR3 length: 14 amino acids. Trimming removed 0 bases from V and 11 bases from J; junction bases left unmatched: 6. Looked up from germline, CDR1 is MNHNS and CDR2 is SASEGT. The CDR3 here is CASSEAIAGAGQYF. Here the CDR3 DNA reads TGTGCCAGCAGTGAAGCAATAGCGGGAGCTGGGCAGTATTTT.

The chain carries TRBV11-1 and TRBJ2-7; 10 bases line up with TRBD1. V lost 5 bases, J lost 5 bases, and 6 bases stayed unmatched. The CDR3 runs to 14 residues. Per the germline V gene, CDR1 is SGHAT and CDR2 is FQDESV (reference sequence). The CDR3 nucleotides are TGTGCCAGCAGCCCCTGGACAGGGGGTGACGAGCAGTACTTC. The encoded protein is CASSPWTGGDEQYF.

This chain joins TRBV7-6 and TRBJ2-7, with TRBD1 matching 9 bases. The CDR3 consists of 16 residues. CDR1 is SGHVS and CDR2 is FNYEAQ in the germline V gene. V trimming: 5 bases; J trimming: 2 bases; junction bases outside the gene matches: 10. CDR3 sequence: CASSISSGTGTYEQYF. Written as DNA, the CDR3 is TGTGCCAGCAGCATCTCGTCCGGGACAGGGACCTACGAGCAGTACTTC.

The genes are TRBV2 and TRBJ2-7, with 11 bases lining up with TRBD1. Looked up from germline, CDR1 is SNHLY and CDR2 is FYNNEI. V was pared by 11 bases and J by 4 bases, with 7 bases of the junction left unmatched. The CDR3 has 13 residues. The CDR3 DNA reads as TGTGCCCTCCGAGGGACAGGGGGGTACGAGCAGTACTTC. Encoded protein: CALRGTGGYEQYF.

CDR3 residues: CASSLARTGLVAGSSYNEQFF. DNA of the CDR3: TGTGCCAGCAGCTTAGCGAGGACAGGTCTAGTTGCGGGGAGCTCCTACAATGAGCAGTTCTTC. The rearrangement uses TRBV7-8 and TRBJ2-1; D possibly corresponds to TRBD1 (7 bases). The V end lost 0 bases, the J end lost 0 bases, and 24 bases lay between the germline ends. CDR1 is SGHVS and CDR2 is FQNEAQ in the germline V gene. The CDR3 sequence is 21 residues long.

This chain links TRBV11-3 with TRBJ2-1, with 16 bases matching TRBD2. V was clipped by 4 bases and J by 8 bases; unmatched bases: 5. This CDR3 is built from 16 residues. Germline assignment: CDR1 SGHNT and CDR2 YENEEA. The CDR3 loop reads CASSSGTSGRVDEQFF. For the CDR3, the DNA is TGTGCCAGCAGCTCCGGGACTAGCGGGAGGGTGGATGAGCAGTTCTTC.